A selection of T cell receptor beta chains follows, all from one sample in a study of T cells in Graves' hyperthyroidism and ophthalmopathy. TCRdb re-derived calls from the multiplex PCR reads in MiXCR, one entry per CDR3 protein. The repertoire holds some 560,000 distinct CDR3 sequences, with around a sixth as singletons. Sequences were obtained from blood. Receptors were obtained from a woman in her twenties or thirties with Graves' hyperthyroidism. The CDR3 runs from the conserved cysteine through the conserved F or W. The D gene is left open where the match is weak. The size of a clone is reported for some rows only, either as once, few or many, or as a class for expanded clones.

d_call: TRBD2; j_call: TRBJ2-2; clone_size: few; v_call: TRBV9; cdr3_nt: TGTGCCAGCAGCGTAGTGGCGGGAGTAAAGACCGGGGAGCTGTTTTTT; cdr3_aa: CASSVVAGVKTGELFF
d_call: NA; j_call: TRBJ2-5; clone_size: many; v_call: TRBV3-1; cdr3_nt: TGTGCCAGCAGCCAGACAGAGACCCAGTACTTC; cdr3_aa: CASSQTETQYF
d_call: TRBD2; j_call: TRBJ2-3; clone_size: many; v_call: TRBV30; cdr3_nt: TGTGCCTGGAGTGGACTAGCGGGAGTACCAGATACGCAGTATTTT; cdr3_aa: CAWSGLAGVPDTQYF
d_call: TRBD2; j_call: TRBJ2-7; clone_size: NA; v_call: TRBV7-6; cdr3_nt: TGTGCCAGCAGCTGGATAGCGGGAGCAAGCTACGAGCAGTACTTC; cdr3_aa: CASSWIAGASYEQYF
d_call: NA; j_call: TRBJ1-1; clone_size: many; v_call: TRBV5-1; cdr3_nt: TGCGCCAGTCGACAGGTGAACACTGAAGCTTTCTTT; cdr3_aa: CASRQVNTEAFF
d_call: TRBD2; j_call: TRBJ2-3; clone_size: many; v_call: TRBV18; cdr3_nt: TGTGCCAGCTCACCGCGACTAGCGGCCGACACAGATACGCAGTATTTT; cdr3_aa: CASSPRLAADTDTQYF
d_call: NA; j_call: TRBJ2-6; clone_size: NA; v_call: TRBV10-3; cdr3_nt: TGTGCCATCAGTGAGTCGTTAGGTTCCTCTGGGGCCAACGTCCTGACTTTC; cdr3_aa: CAISESLGSSGANVLTF
d_call: NA; j_call: TRBJ2-7; clone_size: many; v_call: TRBV7-2; cdr3_nt: TGTGCCAGCAGCTTAGGGGGGACTCGGAACGAGCAGTACTTC; cdr3_aa: CASSLGGTRNEQYF
d_call: NA; j_call: TRBJ2-7; clone_size: few; v_call: TRBV19; cdr3_nt: TGTGCCAGTAGTATAGACCCACTTGACGGGACAAGCGAGCAGTACTTC; cdr3_aa: CASSIDPLDGTSEQYF
d_call: TRBD2; j_call: TRBJ2-7; clone_size: NA; v_call: TRBV20-1; cdr3_nt: TGCAGTGCTCGGGGACTAGCGGGCTGCTACGAGCAGTACTTC; cdr3_aa: CSARGLAGCYEQYF
d_call: TRBD1; j_call: TRBJ1-2; clone_size: few; v_call: TRBV27; cdr3_nt: TGTGCCAGCAGTTTTAGGTGGGGGGACAGGAACTATGGCTACACCTTC; cdr3_aa: CASSFRWGDRNYGYTF
d_call: TRBD2; j_call: TRBJ2-6; clone_size: NA; v_call: TRBV7-3; cdr3_nt: TGTGCCAGCAGCGACCCTAGCGGCCGGGCGAGCTCTGGGGCCAACGTCCTGACTTTC; cdr3_aa: CASSDPSGRASSGANVLTF
d_call: NA; j_call: TRBJ1-1; clone_size: few; v_call: TRBV6-5; cdr3_nt: TGTGCCAGCAGTATTCGGACGGGGTTAGCTTTCTTT; cdr3_aa: CASSIRTGLAFF
d_call: NA; j_call: TRBJ2-3; clone_size: many; v_call: TRBV5-5; cdr3_nt: TGTGCCAGCAGCTTGCAGGCAGGAACAGATACGCAGTATTTT; cdr3_aa: CASSLQAGTDTQYF
d_call: TRBD2; j_call: TRBJ2-7; clone_size: few; v_call: TRBV7-2; cdr3_nt: TGTGCCAGCAGCTTGGGGGTGGGGACTAGCGGGAGAGGCGAGCAGTACTTC; cdr3_aa: CASSLGVGTSGRGEQYF
d_call: NA; j_call: TRBJ2-7; clone_size: many; v_call: TRBV7-3; cdr3_nt: TGTGCCAGCAGCATTACACACTCCTACGAGCAGTACTTC; cdr3_aa: CASSITHSYEQYF
d_call: NA; j_call: TRBJ1-1; clone_size: many; v_call: TRBV5-1; cdr3_nt: TGCGCCAGCAGCTTGTGGGGGCTGAGTGGGACCAACACTGAAGCTTTCTTT; cdr3_aa: CASSLWGLSGTNTEAFF
d_call: NA; j_call: TRBJ1-1; clone_size: many; v_call: TRBV6-2/TRBV6-3; cdr3_nt: TGTGCCAGCAGGAAAGGGGCGGTGAACACTGAAGCTTTCTTT; cdr3_aa: CASRKGAVNTEAFF
d_call: NA; j_call: TRBJ1-2; clone_size: NA; v_call: TRBV20-1; cdr3_nt: TGCAGTGCTAGTGTCCGGAATAGGACGGGGACCTATGGCTACACCTTC; cdr3_aa: CSASVRNRTGTYGYTF
d_call: NA; j_call: TRBJ1-2; clone_size: many; v_call: TRBV30; cdr3_nt: TGTGCCTGGAGGGGGGGATTACGGGAGTTGATCTATGGCTACACCTTC; cdr3_aa: CAWRGGLRELIYGYTF
d_call: TRBD2; j_call: TRBJ2-2; clone_size: many; v_call: TRBV7-2; cdr3_nt: TGTGCCAGCAGCCCAGGACTAGCGGGGGCTGCCTTGAGGACCGGGGAGCTGTTTTTT; cdr3_aa: CASSPGLAGAALRTGELFF